This T cell receptor beta chain was sequenced during a study of T cell responses to AZD1222 COVID-19 vaccine. CDR3 size: 15 residues. V was pared by 4 bases and J by 6 bases, with 9 bases of the junction left unmatched. Germline assignment: CDR1 SEHNR and CDR2 FQNEAQ (reference sequence). Study-wide points: Clonal diversity may have been underestimated, and the donors were mostly white British, with more females than males. Epitopes outside B.1.351 and B.1.1.7 mutated regions reportedly drew nearly half of spike TCRs. Recipients of AZD1222 seropositive at baseline numbered only 5 or 6. The breadth and depth of Spike-specific TCRs increased once two AZD1222 doses had been given.

Concerning this clone itself: What it binds is unknown.

This table comes from immunoSEQ multiplex PCR, and its TCRdb copy is limited to in-frame clones, with some not included. In the table there are roughly 50,000 clones, around nine tenths of which are singletons. The chain combines TRBV7-9 with TRBJ2-7, with 10 bases identical to TRBD1. The TCR originated in an adult in good health. The sequencing used peripheral blood, collected on day 0 of AZD1222 vaccination. The CDR3 nucleotides are TGTGCCAGCAGCTCCCAGGGGACAGGGGTTGGCGAGCAGTACTTC. As protein: CASSSQGTGVGEQYF.